This T cell receptor (beta chain) was sequenced in a study of cytomegalovirus exposure and HLA in healthy donors (dated by TCRdb to the late 2010s). Regarding the research as a whole: An earlier analysis of 587 of the donors reported 276 Gb of sequence data and 100 million to 120 million unique TCR beta sequences obtained from approximately 180 million T cells. An early release that covered several hundred HLA-typed donors contained about 300 gigabases of sequencing data and tens of millions of unique TCR sequences. Among the roughly 390 genotyped donors, about 83% belonged to the genetic ancestry cluster associated with self-reported Caucasian donors. The study aimed to test whether signatures of past pathogen exposure could be identified by cataloging public T cell receptors. The study profiled the T cell repertoires of fewer than 850 subjects by immunosequencing and related them to cytomegalovirus serostatus. Besides the first cohort of more than 650 subjects, a separate validation cohort made up of 120 different subjects was used. The study combined high-throughput TCR immunosequencing, statistical association of individual TCRs with disease status, and machine learning to predict cytomegalovirus infection status. A later analysis re-analyzed previously published TCR beta repertoires from several hundred donors and added high-resolution HLA genotyping to study TCR occurrence patterns. The later analysis used no new phenotypic data to find candidate immune exposures, relying instead on TCR beta sequences and their occurrence across donors. In an earlier analysis of several hundred of the donors, high-throughput TCR beta sequencing was used to judge whether each TCR beta V gene segment behaved as functional or pseudogenic. Donor age, sex, ethnicity and CMV serostatus were compiled together with the repertoire data. A later genetic analysis used genome-wide SNP genotypes for about 65% of the roughly 700 donors, treating that subset as a discovery cohort. All discovery cohort repertoires had been generated using a single sequencing platform. Class I and class II HLA loci were covered by the typing at four-digit resolution. The number of typed donors differed by locus: roughly 620-640 for A, B, C, DRB1 and DQB1; approximately 540 for DQA1; some 590 for DPA1; and around 490 for DPB1. Roughly 5 DR-DQ haplotypes were handled as single units for association and clustering, since linkage in the cohort was strong. Among 398 genotyped donors of the cohort, an average of about 240,000 unique TCR beta nucleotide sequences were sequenced per donor, roughly 20% of them non-productive.

V was cut back by 2 bases and J by 7 bases, leaving a gap of 20 bases between them. CDR1 SGHVS and CDR2 FNYEAQ were looked up in the germline V gene. From its cysteine to its phenylalanine, the CDR3 spans 17 amino acids. The kept DNA is CDR3 alone, 51 bases in frame from the first base. In total, roughly 670 healthy bone marrow donors made up the cohort. Cohort members were all nominally healthy when sampled, although unrecorded immune exposures were likely present. The donor was CMV seropositive and was included in the group of some 290 seropositive cohort members. Each donor provided a peripheral blood sample, and peripheral blood mononuclear cells were used for TCR beta sequencing. The Qiagen DNeasy Blood Extraction Kit was used to extract genomic DNA from the blood cell samples. Concerning this clone: No cognate antigen has been identified for it. Base qualities are not provided; no much larger clone lies one nucleotide away.

The research as a whole found: About 17 rarely observed V segments, including chromosome 9 orphons, were excluded from the earlier analysis of a few hundred of the donors because counts were too low. An earlier analysis of 587 of the donors showed that most TCR beta V segments appeared in productive rearrangements either about 87% or about 30% of the time, which broadly matched IMGT annotations. A further reported finding was that TCR beta sequences accurately predicted the HLA-A and HLA-B alleles for most subjects in the first cohort. Several of the top co-occurrence clusters appeared to be linked to parvovirus B19, influenza, CMV and Epstein-Barr virus, according to a later analysis. In both the original and validation cohorts, the classifier was reported to diagnose cytomegalovirus status with high specificity and sensitivity. Presence/absence analyses assumed roughly uniform sequencing depth across donors, an assumption that may not hold. Some IMGT-functional V segments, including TRBV6-2 and TRBV6-3, could not be distinguished by the 87-base-pair reads and were therefore excluded. According to a later analysis, most CMV-associated TCR beta chains appeared to be HLA-restricted, and the HLA associations seemed to be driven largely by CMV exposure. Assigning TCR associations to individual alleles was difficult when HLA alleles, especially DR and DQ, strongly co-occurred. A cluster of highly shared sequence variants was judged likely to represent a technical artifact of the sequencing pipeline. Linkage disequilibrium might explain the correlated functional status among segregating V segments, but an unknown experimental factor could not be ruled out. A few of the identified cytomegalovirus-associated TCR beta chains were confirmed in vitro to be specific for cytomegalovirus antigens. HLA typing was unavailable for some donors at each locus, so association tests used only the typed subset. Most TCR sequences were observed very rarely across donors, whereas some public TCRs were present in many individuals. In this cohort, only TCR beta chains were sequenced, and detectable features were limited by the absence of alpha or paired-chain data. V-gene and J-gene trimming of TCR beta chains was associated with a missense DCLRE1C variant in a later genetic analysis, and the association was replicated in an independent cohort. In a later analysis, the rate of TCR association differed among HLA loci, with DRB1 alleles having the most associated TCRs and HLA-C alleles having the fewest. The study gave a list of about 160 TCR beta chains associated with cytomegalovirus. At a false discovery rate of 0.05, a later analysis linked 16,951 TCR beta sequences to specific HLA alleles. Compared with equally common non-associated chains, HLA-associated TCR beta chains in a later analysis were more clonally expanded and had lower generation probabilities. A later genetic analysis reported fewer N-insertions in productive TCRs among donors in an Asian-associated ancestry cluster than the roughly 700-donor mean. According to the authors, the approach could potentially be generalized to other disease states and immunological phenotypes. CMV serostatus was the only immune exposure information available for the cohort.

To prepare the library, the immunoSEQ multiplex PCR assay was applied. For the multiplex PCR, a mixture combining 60 forward primers for TCR Vbeta segments and 13 reverse primers for TCR Jbeta segments was used. The CDR3 region of rearranged TCR beta genes was amplified from genomic DNA by a multiplex PCR assay. The amplified TCR beta libraries were sequenced on the Illumina HiSeq System as 87-base-pair reads. Under the source paper's analysis protocol: A later analysis counted 65 million to 90 million unique TCR beta chains across the 666 repertoires, and around 9.9 million of these chains were shared by at least two donors. A nearest-neighbor algorithm error-corrected the raw reads and collapsed the reads into unique sequences, merging closely related sequences to remove PCR and sequencing errors. Alignment of CDR3 sequences to IMGT reference sequences was used to assign V, D and J gene segments. Each retained sequence needed at least a six-nucleotide match to both a V gene segment and a J gene segment. Rearrangements were classified as productive when the CDR3 lacked stop codons and remained in frame with V and J, and all other rearrangements were classified as non-productive. CDR3 was defined by IMGT convention, running from the second conserved V-encoded cysteine to the conserved J-encoded phenylalanine. The earlier analysis of a few hundred of the donors excluded any sequence lacking an unambiguous match to a single V gene segment. In an earlier analysis of 587 of the donors, V segments were called functional above 56.7% productive rearrangements and were called segregating when the between-donor standard deviation exceeded 5%. A statistical classification framework was built to diagnose cytomegalovirus status from the catalog of TCR beta chain sequences. In a later analysis, V and J genes were assigned by comparing TCR nucleotide sequences against IMGT/GENE-DB human TR gene sequences. In a later analysis, CDR3 sequences and most-parsimonious VDJ recombination scenarios were assigned using the TCRdist pipeline. A later analysis defined each TCR beta chain by its CDR3 amino acid sequence plus V-gene family, and excluded reads lacking a unique V-gene family. A later analysis removed 592 highly shared, low-generation-probability nucleotide sequences to deal with suspected cross-contamination and a sequencing artifact. For each public chain, a later analysis derived a clonal expansion index from normalized ranks of inferred template counts within each repertoire. In a later analysis, generation probabilities were computed with a VDJ recombination model fitted to out-of-frame rearrangements, and the resulting probabilities were checked against IGoR. In a later analysis, TCR-TCR, TCR-HLA and TCR-CMV co-occurrence was scored with hypergeometric tests, and a repertoire-size bias correction was applied to TCR pairs. To estimate false discovery rates, a later analysis permuted the HLA or CMV assignments 20 times. In a later analysis, co-occurring TCRs were grouped using DBSCAN, and TCRdist sequence similarity was added for clustering within HLA-allele-positive subsets. Co-occurrence clustering excluded repertoires with fewer than 30,000 or more than 120,000 public chains, plus five with anomalous nucleotide sharing. This immuneACCESS table, as held by TCRdb, lists in-frame sequences with V and J called but not all clones. Of the missing ones, under half trace to an unresolved V gene in checked studies; the others have no known cause. V, J and clone size reflect that table, while D and trimming were determined from the DNA. This sample has about 120,000 clones in its table, and 77% of those were observed once. The top ten clonotypes cover under 7% of the sample.

The sequence is built from TRBV7-6 and TRBJ2-2, and TRBD2 may be the D gene, going by 7 matching bases. The clonotype originates from a man in his late teens or twenties in good health and CMV-seropositive. The source material was PBMCs. The CDR3 loop reads CASSLLAGGGSGGELFF. The bases are TGTGCCAGCAGCTTACTAGCCGGGGGCGGGAGCGGCGGGGAGCTGTTTTTT.